The source of this T cell receptor (beta chain) is a study of cytomegalovirus exposure and HLA in healthy donors. Per germline, CDR1 PRHDT and CDR2 FYEKMQ (reference sequence). This CDR3 has 14 amino acids. The ends were cut back, 6 bases at V and 2 bases at J, with 12 bases in the middle. Findings of the study overall: Donors were assumed by presence/absence analyses to have roughly uniform sequencing depth. Some highly shared sequence variants likely arose as a pipeline artifact. The study reported that TCR beta sequences accurately predicted HLA-A and HLA-B alleles in most subjects.

In the PCR, 60 Vbeta and 13 Jbeta primers were used. As processed by the authors: Later analysis identified 80 million to 90 million unique TCR beta chains, 9 million to 12 million shared. TCRdb keeps only in-frame clones here, not all; method: immunoSEQ multiplex PCR. Clone size and the V and J calls come from that table; the DNA yielded D and trimming. The sample contains under 200,000 clones, over 70% of which appear only once. This clone has only a few counts. Its specificity is unknown. This rearrangement joins TRBV13 to TRBJ2-3; a weak D match, TRBD2 (5 bases). The sequence derives from a female donor in good health and CMV-seronegative. Sequenced sample: PBMCs. CDR3 amino acids: CASSGLADTDTQYF. CDR3 sequence (DNA): TGTGCCAGCAGTGGCCTAGCTGACACAGATACGCAGTATTTT.